The clone carrying this T cell receptor beta chain was seen only a few times. Its antigen is as yet unknown. These data belong to a study of vaccination and CD4 T cells after COVID-19. Study summary: Cells were stimulated with overlapping spike peptides from SARS-CoV-2, HCoV-NL63, HCoV-OC43 and HCoV-229E.

The treatment here: roughly ten-day PBMC culture with coronavirus spike peptide pools or control peptides (ViraFEST assay). Following expansion of antigen-specific T cells with peptide pools, ViraFEST then sequenced TCRs. Germline CDR1 is DFQATT and CDR2 is SNEGSKA (reference sequence). V lost 3 bases to trimming and J lost 1 base, with 12 bases between them. The CDR3 is 14 residues long. Scientists ran DNA taken from cultured CD4+ T cells through the Oncomine TCR Beta short-read assay for sequencing. A single record per CDR3 protein comes from TCRdb applying MiXCR to the PCR reads. The table records under 20,000 distinct CDR3 sequences, 30% to 40% of them present only once.

The sequence came from a human donor with COVID-19. Sequenced material: cultured CD4+ T cells from blood. V and J are TRBV20-1 and TRBJ1-1; D is ambiguous. The DNA of the CDR3 is TGCAGTGCTAGTTCTACGTGGAGGAACACTGAAGCTTTCTTT. Its protein is CSASSTWRNTEAFF.